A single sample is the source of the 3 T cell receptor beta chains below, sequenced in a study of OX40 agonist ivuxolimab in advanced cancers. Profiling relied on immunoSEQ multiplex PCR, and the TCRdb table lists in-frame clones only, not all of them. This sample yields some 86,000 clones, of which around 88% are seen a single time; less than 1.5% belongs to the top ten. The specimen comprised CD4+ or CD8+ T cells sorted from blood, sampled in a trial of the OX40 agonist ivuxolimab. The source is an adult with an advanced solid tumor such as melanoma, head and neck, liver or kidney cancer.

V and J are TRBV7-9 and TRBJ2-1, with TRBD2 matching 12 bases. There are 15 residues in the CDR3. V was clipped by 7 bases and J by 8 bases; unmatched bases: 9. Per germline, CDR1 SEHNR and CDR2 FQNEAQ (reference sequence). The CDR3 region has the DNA TGTGCCAGCATCCGGCTAGCGGGAGGGCCTTATGAGCAGTTCTTC. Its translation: CASIRLAGGPYEQFF. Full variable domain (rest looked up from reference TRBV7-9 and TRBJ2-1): DTGVSQNPRHKITKRGQNVTFRCDPISEHNRLYWYRQTLGQGPEFLTYFQNEAQLEKSRLLSDRFSAERPKGSFSTLEIQRTEQGDSAMYLCASIRLAGGPYEQFFGPGTRLTVL.

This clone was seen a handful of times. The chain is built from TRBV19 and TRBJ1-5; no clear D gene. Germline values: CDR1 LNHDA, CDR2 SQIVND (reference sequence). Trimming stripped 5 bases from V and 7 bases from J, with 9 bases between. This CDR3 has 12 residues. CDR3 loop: CASSFLGQPQHF. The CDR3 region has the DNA TGTGCCAGTAGTTTCTTGGGCCAGCCCCAGCATTTT.

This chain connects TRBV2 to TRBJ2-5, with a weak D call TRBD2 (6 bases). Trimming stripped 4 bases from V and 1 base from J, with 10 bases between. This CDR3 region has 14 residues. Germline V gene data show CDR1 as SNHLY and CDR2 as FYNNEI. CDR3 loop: CASSAGTLQETQYF. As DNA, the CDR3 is TGTGCCAGCAGTGCGGGGACTCTCCAAGAGACCCAGTACTTC.